This T cell receptor (beta chain) came from a study of identical twins. Whole-study findings and limits: Abundant beta clonotypes from cord blood had fewer insertions, unlike memory repertoires, which showed none.

TCRdb re-derived calls from the 5' RACE reads in MiXCR, one entry per CDR3 protein. The table shows around 280,000 distinct CDR3 sequences, with more than 6.5% occurring only once. CDR3 length: 14 residues. Germline values: CDR1 DFQATT, CDR2 SNEGSKA (reference sequence). Trimming cost V 3 bases and J 0 bases, with 11 bases left between them. Ten or more counts support this clonotype. The antigen is not known. These same data were also listed under a study on yellow fever vaccine responses in identical twins.

The sample comprised memory (CD45RO+) T cells sorted from blood. This clonotype was sampled from a woman between 18 and 29 years old in good health. The rearrangement uses TRBV20-1 and TRBJ1-2; D is undetermined. Here the CDR3 reads CSASGRRANYGYTF. The CDR3 DNA follows: TGCAGTGCTAGTGGGCGTCGAGCTAACTATGGCTACACCTTC.